This TCR beta chain was profiled in a study of blood T cell repertoires in COVID-19. Whole-study context: Whether acute or convalescent, the COVID-19 samples came from the United States, Italy and Spain. PBMCs, B-cell-depleted T cells, or T cells provided the cDNA or gDNA that made up the material.

V was clipped by 1 base and J by 4 bases, with 10 bases between them. This CDR3 is built from 14 residues. The V gene's germline CDR1 is SGHTA and CDR2 FQGNSA. In the case of this clone: In the same sample, other DNA sequences code for this CDR3.

As processed by the authors: The assay estimated nucleated cells by amplifying reference gene primers. TCRdb's table, derived via immunoSEQ multiplex PCR, lists solely in-frame clones and lacks some. V, J and clone size reflect that table, while D and trimming were determined from the DNA. The sample has approximately 320,000 clones, 87% seen once. Cohorts were based on clinical histories the participants reported. The clonotype was recovered from a woman aged 18-29 years who had recovered from COVID-19. Sequenced sample: PBMCs or T cells enriched from blood (not recorded which). The chain links TRBV7-2 to TRBJ1-1; D uncertain. CDR3 region: CASSLVTGSTEAFF. The CDR3 nucleotides read TGTGCCAGCAGCTTAGTTACGGGGAGCACTGAAGCTTTCTTT. Filled out from reference TRBV7-2 and TRBJ1-1, the complete variable domain reads GAGVSQSPSNKVTEKGKDVELRCDPISGHTALYWYRQSLGQGLEFLIYFQGNSAPDKSGLPSDRFSAERTGGSVSTLTIQRTQQEDSAVYLCASSLVTGSTEAFFGQGTRLTVV.